This T cell receptor (beta chain) was observed in a study of PD-L1 blockade in urothelial cancer (TCRdb year 2017). The study in broad terms: Therapy was started in the mid-2010s for all patients, and atezolizumab 1,200 mg was administered intravenously every 3 weeks. About 90% of the roughly 29 patients were identified as males with urothelial cancer of bladder origin, and a prior smoking history was reported by 18 of 29 patients. An ECOG performance status of 0 or 1 was recorded for the patients, and 0 to 3 prior chemotherapy regimens had been received by the patients. Blood samples were analyzed at 3 weeks after treatment start (second dose) and at 6 weeks after treatment start. Blood samples gave a median of around 130,000 T cells and 80,000 to 95,000 unique TCRs, with a median clonality of 0.080. An exploratory multi-omic analysis was conducted of the somatic, immune and clinical correlates of response to PD-L1 blockade with atezolizumab in urothelial cancer. Pretreatment tumor samples, along with matched peripheral blood serially collected before and after atezolizumab treatment, were subjected to TCR sequencing. Progression-free survival longer than 6 months counted as durable clinical benefit, and TCR features were additionally tested against both progression-free and overall survival. In the same patients, pretreatment tumors underwent whole exome sequencing and RNA sequencing in addition to TCR sequencing. Under 10 patients achieved durable clinical benefit and some 21 did not. Just over 28 patients had pretreatment blood TCR-seq, some 24 had at least one posttreatment blood collection, and some 24 had tumor TCR-seq. Overall results and qualifications from the work: Patients with durable benefit showed greater expansion of tumor-associated TCR clones in peripheral blood 3 weeks after starting treatment (n ≈ 20, p = 0.022). Because of the small sample size (n ≈ 31) and the many exploratory analyses performed, the results are intended to be regarded as hypothesis-generating. Improved progression-free and overall survival was associated with having pretreatment peripheral blood TCR clonality below the median.

In regard to this clone: This clone's antigen is unknown. No per-base quality is available; no much larger clone lies one base away.

To estimate absolute template abundance from read counts, synthetic TCR analog templates were spiked into each PCR. The immunoSEQ assay used bias-controlled V and J gene primers to amplify TCRbeta CDR3 regions from genomic DNA. Sequencing of rearranged TCRbeta segments was performed at approximately 20X coverage. The original methods were these. Clustering was used to correct sequencing errors, and CDR3s were annotated against IMGT so that V, D and J genes could be assigned. Downstream analyses used only productive TCRbeta rearrangements, leaving out any out-of-frame or stop-codon sequences. Clonality was computed as one minus Shannon entropy normalized by the log of the number of unique productive sequences. Clones differing between time points or between blood and tumor were identified by Fisher's exact test with Benjamini-Hochberg correction at adjusted p below 0.01. TCRdb holds this immuneACCESS table with in-frame rearrangements only. Some clones are missing; in checked studies, unresolved V genes explain under half, and the rest has no known cause. Clone size and the V and J calls come from that table; the DNA yielded D and trimming. In this sample the table shows about 130,000 clones, 70% to 85% of which occur a single time. Of the sample, 3.2% falls within the top ten clones.

The time point label, read with the paper, signifies: pretreatment peripheral blood. A cohort of around 29 patients with locally advanced or metastatic urothelial carcinoma, treated at Memorial Sloan Kettering on a trial protocol, was included. Peripheral blood mononuclear cells were collected pretreatment and during treatment, with between 1 and 8 total time points per patient. The Qiagen DNeasy Blood extraction kit was used to purify genomic DNA from total PBMCs and from tumor samples. PBMCs were collected pretreatment and during treatment, and were isolated and stored as previously described. CDR1 and CDR2, looked up from the germline V gene, are MNHNS and SASEGT. The junction shows trimming of 5 bases on V and 4 bases on J, and the gene matches do not reach 2 bases of it. Spanning cysteine to phenylalanine, the CDR3 consists of 14 amino acids. Just the 42-base CDR3 DNA is kept, in frame starting at base 1.

Sequencing used PBMCs, obtained around atezolizumab (anti-PD-L1) treatment. This sequence uses TRBV6-1 and TRBJ2-2, with 9 central nucleotides matching TRBD1. The receptor was derived from a man in his fifties with urothelial cancer. Here the CDR3 is given as CASSWDRATGELFF. Read as DNA, the sequence is TGTGCCAGCAGTTGGGACAGGGCCACCGGGGAGCTGTTTTTT.